This T cell receptor beta chain was observed in a study of T cells in Graves' hyperthyroidism and ophthalmopathy. Study details: Peripheral blood was acquired at first diagnosis, ahead of any therapy whatsoever.

The trim removed 3 bases at V and 4 bases at J, leaving 4 bases unmatched. CDR1 is ENHRY, CDR2 SYGVKD, per germline. This CDR3 region has 14 residues. If no ophthalmopathy progression occurred within 18 months, Graves' hyperthyroidism was stable. Disease duration under 2 months; hyperthyroidism patients were aged 18 to 65. The diagnoses drew upon clinical symptoms, serum thyroxine and TRAb, thyroid ultrasound and orbital computed tomography. RNA transcripts were the template for amplifying TCR beta CDR3 regions. HTBI primers were used for first-round RT-PCR of the TCR CDR3. TCRdb reanalysed the multiplex PCR reads using MiXCR and keeps one entry per CDR3 protein. The sample shows over 700,000 distinct CDR3 sequences, roughly 32% of them seen only once. Of note for this clonotype: A much larger clone differs by one base, so this may be a read error. The CDR3 carries no conserved terminal phenylalanine or tryptophan, so it likely arises from a read error.

This TCR was sampled from a woman in her thirties or forties with Graves' hyperthyroidism. The chain joins TRBV10-3 to TRBJ1-1, with 8 bases identical to TRBD1. Sequenced material: blood. CDR3 loop: CAISEETGATEAFL. CDR3 DNA: TGTGCCATCAGTGAAGAGACAGGGGCCACTGAAGCTTTCCTT.